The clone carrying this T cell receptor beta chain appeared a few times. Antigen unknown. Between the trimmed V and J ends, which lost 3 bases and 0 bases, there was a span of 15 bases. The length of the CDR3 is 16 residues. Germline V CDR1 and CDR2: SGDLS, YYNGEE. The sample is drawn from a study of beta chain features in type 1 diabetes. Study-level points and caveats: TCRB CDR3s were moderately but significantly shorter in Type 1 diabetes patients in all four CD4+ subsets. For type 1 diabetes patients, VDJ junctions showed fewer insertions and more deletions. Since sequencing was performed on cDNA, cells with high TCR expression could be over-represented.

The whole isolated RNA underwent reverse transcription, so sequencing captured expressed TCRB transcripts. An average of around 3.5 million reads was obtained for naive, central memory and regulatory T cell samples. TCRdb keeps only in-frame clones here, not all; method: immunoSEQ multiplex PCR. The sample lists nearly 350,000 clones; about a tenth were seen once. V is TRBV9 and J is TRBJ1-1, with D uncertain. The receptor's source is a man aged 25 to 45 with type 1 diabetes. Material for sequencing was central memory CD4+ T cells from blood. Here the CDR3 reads CASSARLGSVNTEAFF. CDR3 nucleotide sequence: TGTGCCAGCAGCGCCCGACTGGGCAGCGTGAACACTGAAGCTTTCTTT.